This TCR beta chain was found in a study of T cell responses to AZD1222 COVID-19 vaccine. Assay used: immunoSEQ multiplex PCR; TCRdb lists only in-frame clones, some missing. The profile covers about 120,000 clones, with around 86% appearing a single time and 2.5% to 3.5% taken by the ten largest. V was clipped by 4 bases and J by 6 bases, with 9 bases between them. Germline V CDR1 and CDR2: SQVTM, ANQGSEA. The CDR3 has 11 amino acids. The source was peripheral blood, collected 28 days after the second AZD1222 dose. The J gene is TRBJ2-5, the V gene TRBV29-1; perhaps TRBD2 as D (5 bases). The receptor's source is an adult who received the AZD1222 COVID-19 vaccine. In DNA, the CDR3 is TGCAGCGTTGGAGGGAAGAAGACCCAGTACTTC. This encodes CSVGGKKTQYF. Full variable domain (outside the CDR3, taken from reference TRBV29-1 and TRBJ2-5): SAVISQKPSRDICQRGTSLTIQCQVDSQVTMMFWYRQQPGQSLTLIATANQGSEATYESGFVIDKFPISRPNLTFSTLTVSNMSPEDSSIYLCSVGGKKTQYFGPGTRLLVL.